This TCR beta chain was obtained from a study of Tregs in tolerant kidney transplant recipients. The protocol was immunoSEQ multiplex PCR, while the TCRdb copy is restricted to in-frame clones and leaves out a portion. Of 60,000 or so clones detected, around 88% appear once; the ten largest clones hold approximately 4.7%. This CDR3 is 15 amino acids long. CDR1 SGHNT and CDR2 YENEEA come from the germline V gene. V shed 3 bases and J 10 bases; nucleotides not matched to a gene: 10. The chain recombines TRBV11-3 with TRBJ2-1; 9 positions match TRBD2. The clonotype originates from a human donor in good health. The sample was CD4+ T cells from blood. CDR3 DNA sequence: TGTGCCAGCAGCTTCGCCGGGACTAGCAAGACCGAGCAGTTCTTC. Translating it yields CASSFAGTSKTEQFF.